This is a list of T cell receptor beta chains from one sample in a study of blood T cell repertoires in COVID-19. Clones were sequenced by immunoSEQ multiplex PCR, and TCRdb holds only the in-frame ones, with some missing. This table holds 99,000 or so clones, approximately 91% found once. The sequencing input was peripheral blood. Source of these receptors: a human donor in a cohort sampled during active COVID-19. The CDR3 runs from the conserved cysteine through the conserved F or W. A D gene is named only where the DNA matches it firmly. Size tells how often a clone was seen (once, few, many) or the class of an expanded clone, and some rows leave it out.

TRBV18,TRBD2,-,TRBJ2-7,CASSLLAEGREQYF,TGTGCCAGCTCATTACTAGCGGAGGGCCGCGAGCAGTACTTC
TRBV28,TRBD1,-,TRBJ2-5,CASSKGTVQETQYF,TGTGCCAGCAGCAAAGGGACAGTCCAAGAGACCCAGTACTTC
TRBV10-3,TRBD1,once,TRBJ2-1,CAISPGQRYNEQFF,TGTGCCATCAGTCCGGGACAGAGATACAATGAGCAGTTCTTC
TRBV2,-,-,TRBJ1-5,CASSKDSYSNQPQHF,TGTGCCAGCAGTAAAGACAGTTATAGCAATCAGCCCCAGCATTTT
TRBV9,-,few,TRBJ1-3,CASSVQGFALGNTIYF,TGTGCCAGCAGCGTTCAGGGGTTTGCTCTTGGAAACACCATATATTTT
TRBV6-2/TRBV6-3,-,-,TRBJ2-7,CASSYGHQGRYEQYF,TGTGCCAGCAGTTACGGTCACCAGGGAAGGTACGAGCAGTACTTC
TRBV6-5,TRBD2,-,TRBJ2-2,CASSYTSAATGELFF,TGTGCCAGCAGCTATACTAGCGCCGCCACCGGGGAGCTGTTTTTT
TRBV6-6,TRBD1,-,TRBJ1-5,CASTTRQGAANQPQHF,TGTGCCAGCACCACCAGACAGGGGGCGGCGAATCAGCCCCAGCATTTT
TRBV28,TRBD1,few,TRBJ2-7,CASSGQGALLREQYF,TGTGCCAGCAGCGGACAGGGAGCCCTCCTCAGGGAGCAGTACTTC
TRBV19,-,-,TRBJ1-2,CASKGGLNYGYTF,TGTGCCAGCAAGGGGGGGTTAAACTATGGCTACACCTTC
TRBV9,TRBD1,-,TRBJ2-6,CASSVAWAGGSGANVLTF,TGTGCCAGCAGCGTAGCTTGGGCAGGGGGCTCTGGGGCCAACGTCCTGACTTTC
TRBV11-1,-,-,TRBJ1-2,CASSPLSGHISDGYTF,TGTGCCAGCAGCCCACTCTCGGGACATATCTCTGATGGCTACACCTTC
TRBV11-3,TRBD1,-,TRBJ1-2,CASSSPGQGYGYTF,TGTGCCAGCAGCTCCCCGGGACAGGGCTATGGCTACACCTTC
TRBV30,TRBD2,-,TRBJ2-2,CACRTSGGVIGELFF,TGTGCCTGTCGGACTAGCGGGGGGGTGATCGGGGAGCTGTTTTTT
TRBV25-1,TRBD1,-,TRBJ1-5,CASSESGTGSNQPQHF,TGTGCCAGCAGTGAATCGGGGACAGGCAGCAATCAGCCCCAGCATTTT
TRBV7-8,TRBD2,-,TRBJ2-1,CASSPRGLASYNEQFF,TGTGCCAGCAGCCCCCGGGGACTAGCATCGTACAATGAGCAGTTCTTC
TRBV6-5,-,once,TRBJ2-5,CASSFGSASETQYF,TGTGCCAGCAGTTTCGGGAGCGCCTCGGAGACCCAGTACTTC
TRBV18,-,once,TRBJ1-2,CASSPDRNYGYTF,TGTGCCAGCTCACCCGACAGGAACTATGGCTACACCTTC
TRBV11-3,TRBD2,-,TRBJ2-4,CASRGGGSAIQYF,TGTGCCAGCAGGGGCGGGGGTTCTGCCATTCAGTACTTC
TRBV3-1/TRBV3-2,-,-,TRBJ2-1,CASTPGGDRQFF,TGTGCCAGCACCCCAGGCGGGGACCGACAGTTCTTC
TRBV12-3/TRBV12-4,-,-,TRBJ2-3,CASSPPGDTQYF,TGTGCCAGCAGTCCACCGGGGGATACGCAGTATTTT
TRBV29-1,-,once,TRBJ1-2,CSANSDSYGYTF,TGCAGCGCTAATTCCGACAGCTATGGCTACACCTTC